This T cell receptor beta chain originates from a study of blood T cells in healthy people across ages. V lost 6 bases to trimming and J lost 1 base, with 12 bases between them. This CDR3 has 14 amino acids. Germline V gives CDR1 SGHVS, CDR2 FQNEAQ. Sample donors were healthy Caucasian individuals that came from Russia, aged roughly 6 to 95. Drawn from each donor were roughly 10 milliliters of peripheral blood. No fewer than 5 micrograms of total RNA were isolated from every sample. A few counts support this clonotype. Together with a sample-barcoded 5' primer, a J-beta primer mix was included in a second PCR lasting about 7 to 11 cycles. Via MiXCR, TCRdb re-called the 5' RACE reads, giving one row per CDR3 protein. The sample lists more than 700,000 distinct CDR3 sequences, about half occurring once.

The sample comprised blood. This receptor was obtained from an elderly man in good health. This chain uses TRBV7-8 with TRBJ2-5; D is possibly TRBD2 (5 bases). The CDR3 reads CASSITRSQETQYF. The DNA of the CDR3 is TGTGCCAGCAGTATCACTAGGAGCCAAGAGACCCAGTACTTC.